The rows below give T cell receptor beta chains drawn from one sample of a study of PD-1 blockade in classical Hodgkin lymphoma. Here immunoSEQ multiplex PCR was the method, and the copy in TCRdb shows in-frame clones only, minus some. In the table there are tens of thousands of clones, 90% of which are singletons. This specimen was peripheral blood mononuclear cells (PBMCs), taken at baseline. Receptor source: a human donor with classical Hodgkin lymphoma. The CDR3 runs from the conserved cysteine through the conserved F or W. D genes are given only for firm matches. Clone size is stated in some rows and not others, as once, few, many or a class when expanded.

TRBV27	TRBJ2-5	few	TRBD2	CASRSTSGSYQETQYF	TGTGCCAGCAGAAGTACTAGCGGGAGCTACCAAGAGACCCAGTACTTC
TRBV10-1	TRBJ1-5	once	-	CASSGGTPGDQPQHF	TGCGCCAGCAGTGGAGGGACACCGGGGGATCAGCCCCAGCATTTT
TRBV28	TRBJ2-5	-	TRBD1	CASSPDGTDWTFQETQYF	TGTGCCAGCAGTCCCGACGGGACAGACTGGACTTTCCAAGAGACCCAGTACTTC
TRBV2	TRBJ2-1	-	-	CASSASFAGLFF	TGTGCCAGCAGTGCGTCTTTCGCGGGTCTGTTCTTC
TRBV5-1	TRBJ2-2	-	-	CASSLGQTATGELFF	TGCGCCAGCAGCTTGGGACAGACGGCCACCGGGGAGCTGTTTTTT
TRBV6-5	TRBJ2-6	-	-	CASKGGVSGANVLTF	TGTGCCAGCAAGGGGGGGGTTTCTGGGGCCAACGTCCTGACTTTC
TRBV16	TRBJ1-2	-	TRBD1	CASSQGPGGVSYGYTF	TGTGCCAGCAGCCAAGGCCCAGGGGGAGTTAGCTATGGCTACACCTTC
TRBV20-1	TRBJ2-7	-	-	CSGQASYEQYF	TGCAGTGGACAGGCGTCCTACGAGCAGTACTTC
TRBV6-5	TRBJ2-7	-	-	CASSYSHPSDYEQYF	TGTGCCAGCAGTTACTCGCACCCCTCGGACTACGAGCAGTACTTC
TRBV16	TRBJ2-7	-	TRBD1	CASSLPGQIYEQYF	TGTGCCAGCAGCCTTCCGGGACAGATTTACGAGCAGTACTTC
TRBV30	TRBJ2-7	-	-	CAWSQRSSYEQYF	TGTGCCTGGTCCCAGCGAAGCTCCTACGAGCAGTACTTC
TRBV6-1	TRBJ1-2	-	TRBD1	CASRTGGYGYTF	TGTGCCAGCAGGACAGGGGGGTATGGCTACACCTTC
TRBV19	TRBJ2-3	-	TRBD2	CASSIDPSGRADTQYF	TGTGCCAGTAGTATAGACCCTAGCGGGAGAGCAGATACGCAGTATTTT
TRBV7-9	TRBJ1-3	-	-	CASSYDRTSGNTIYF	TGTGCCAGCAGCTACGACAGGACCTCTGGAAACACCATATATTTT
TRBV15	TRBJ1-4	-	-	CATSQTINLEKLFF	TGTGCCACCAGCCAGACAATTAATCTTGAAAAACTGTTTTTT
TRBV10-3	TRBJ2-2	-	TRBD2	CAISESVASGSYTGELFF	TGTGCCATCAGTGAGTCGGTCGCTAGCGGGAGCTACACCGGGGAGCTGTTTTTT
TRBV2	TRBJ1-1	once	TRBD1	CASGEGGSEAFF	TGTGCCAGCGGAGAAGGGGGCTCTGAAGCTTTCTTT
TRBV6-5	TRBJ2-5	-	-	CASSYSQGGTGETQYF	TGTGCCAGCAGTTACTCGCAGGGGGGAACGGGAGAGACCCAGTACTTC
TRBV27	TRBJ2-1	-	TRBD2	CASTFGAGGNNEQFF	TGTGCCAGCACCTTTGGAGCGGGGGGCAACAATGAGCAGTTCTTC
TRBV18	TRBJ1-2	-	-	CASSPTVPGAMVYGYTF	TGTGCCAGCTCACCAACAGTGCCGGGGGCGATGGTCTATGGCTACACCTTC
TRBV11-3	TRBJ2-4	-	TRBD1	CASSEGQGVDIQYF	TGTGCCAGCAGCGAGGGACAGGGTGTGGACATTCAGTACTTC
TRBV6-1	TRBJ2-7	-	-	CASTKREASYEQYF	TGTGCCAGCACCAAGAGGGAGGCCTCCTACGAGCAGTACTTC
TRBV5-1	TRBJ1-1	-	-	CANTGRWISVAFF	TGCGCCAATACAGGGAGATGGATTAGCGTAGCTTTCTTT
TRBV6-6	TRBJ1-5	once	TRBD1	CASSKRRDSSNQPQHF	TGTGCCAGCAGTAAGCGCCGGGACAGTAGCAATCAGCCCCAGCATTTT
TRBV30	TRBJ2-7	-	TRBD1	CAWRQTGTGFHEQYF	TGTGCCTGGAGACAAACCGGGACAGGGTTTCACGAGCAGTACTTC
TRBV7-6	TRBJ2-7	-	TRBD2	CASSLVPQRETVGSEQYF	TGTGCCAGCAGCTTAGTCCCCCAGCGGGAAACGGTAGGCTCCGAGCAGTACTTC
TRBV19	TRBJ2-7	-	TRBD2	CASSIGGTSYEQYF	TGTGCCAGTAGTATCGGGGGGACCTCCTACGAGCAGTACTTC
TRBV19	TRBJ1-2	-	TRBD1	CASSRRDRGSGSMACTF	TGTGCCAGTAGTAGGCGCGACAGGGGATCGGGAAGTATGGCTTGTACCTTC
TRBV19	TRBJ1-5	-	-	CASSIGQANQPQHF	TGTGCCAGTAGTATCGGCCAGGCCAATCAGCCCCAGCATTTT
TRBV2	TRBJ2-3	-	-	CASRLSYYHTDTQYF	TGTGCCAGCAGGCTGTCATACTACCACACAGATACGCAGTATTTT
TRBV28	TRBJ2-2	-	-	CASSLGVPRTGELFF	TGTGCCAGCAGTTTAGGGGTCCCTCGCACCGGGGAGCTGTTTTTT
TRBV30	TRBJ2-7	-	TRBD1	CASKNRDRGYEQYF	TGTGCCTCCAAAAACCGGGACAGGGGTTACGAGCAGTACTTC
TRBV5-6	TRBJ2-5	-	TRBD2	CASSLLAGGSETQYF	TGTGCCAGCAGCCTATTAGCGGGAGGGTCGGAGACCCAGTACTTC
TRBV10-1	TRBJ2-7	-	-	CASRTDEQYF	TGCGCCAGCAGGACGGACGAGCAGTACTTC
TRBV5-1	TRBJ2-3	-	-	CASSLDNRGGFADTQYF	TGCGCCAGCAGCTTGGATAACAGGGGAGGTTTCGCAGATACGCAGTATTTT
TRBV6-1	TRBJ2-2	-	-	CASRGQITGELFF	TGTGCCAGCAGGGGGCAGATCACCGGGGAGCTGTTTTTT
TRBV10-3	TRBJ2-5	-	-	CAISEVPQGANLGETQYF	TGTGCCATCAGTGAAGTGCCCCAGGGAGCCAACCTCGGCGAGACCCAGTACTTC
TRBV10-1	TRBJ1-5	once	-	CASSLSTGDNQPQHF	TGCGCCAGCAGCCTCTCCACAGGAGACAATCAGCCCCAGCATTTT
TRBV7-2	TRBJ2-2	-	-	CASSLVWSGTGELFF	TGTGCCAGCAGCTTAGTTTGGAGCGGAACCGGGGAGCTGTTTTTT
TRBV28	TRBJ2-4	-	-	CASSSEFIAKNIQYF	TGTGCCAGCAGTTCGGAATTTATAGCCAAAAACATTCAGTACTTC
TRBV9	TRBJ1-1	-	-	CASSVGGRTEAFF	TGTGCCAGCAGCGTAGGTGGCAGGACTGAAGCTTTCTTT
TRBV4-2	TRBJ2-1	-	-	CASSQFAGNNEQFF	TGTGCCAGCAGCCAATTTGCAGGGAACAATGAGCAGTTCTTC
TRBV5-6	TRBJ2-1	-	TRBD2	CASSLPTSGKNNEQFF	TGTGCCAGCAGCTTGCCGACTAGCGGGAAGAACAATGAGCAGTTCTTC
TRBV19	TRBJ2-7	-	TRBD1	CASSIRDRVHEQYF	TGTGCCAGTAGTATCCGGGACAGGGTACACGAGCAGTACTTC
TRBV18	TRBJ2-2	-	-	CASSLLQVNTGELFF	TGTGCCAGCTCACTATTACAGGTTAACACCGGGGAGCTGTTTTTT
TRBV5-1	TRBJ2-3	-	-	CASSLNRWGGMGTDTQYF	TGCGCCAGCAGCTTGAATCGGTGGGGCGGGATGGGCACAGATACGCAGTATTTT
TRBV7-2	TRBJ2-7	once	TRBD1	CASSSWTGDHEQYF	TGTGCCAGCAGCTCGTGGACAGGGGATCACGAGCAGTACTTC